A selection of T cell receptor beta chains follows, all from one sample in a study of regulatory T cells in long-lasting Graves disease. Each CDR3 protein is one row after TCRdb ran MiXCR on the multiplex PCR reads. The sample lists roughly 220,000 distinct CDR3 sequences, approximately 20% seen once, with 22% in the top ten. The sample in question was peripheral blood mononuclear cells (PBMCs), obtained at new diagnosis, from a patient treated with antithyroid drugs. The source is a female donor with Graves disease. The conserved cysteine and the conserved F or W are not part of the CDR3 here.

TRBJ2-5 TRBV11-2 ASSWTRGETQY
TRBJ2-1 TRBV12-3/TRBV12-4 ASSLHSSGRGEQF
TRBJ1-2 TRBV24-1 ATSDQTGSYGYT
TRBJ2-7 TRBV6-1 ASSRDTSYEQY
TRBJ2-3 TRBV14 ASSQDLRGGSTDTQY
TRBJ1-2 TRBV3-1 ASSQRGGLGYT
TRBJ2-5 TRBV12-3/TRBV12-4 ASVSGETQY
TRBJ2-7 TRBV6-2/TRBV6-3 ASSARTGNSWGQY
TRBJ1-1 TRBV20-1 SARDFGQGNTEAF
TRBJ1-5 TRBV12-3/TRBV12-4 ASSSGQASNQPQH
TRBJ2-1 TRBV24-1 ATSEPLGLGSYNEQF
TRBJ1-1 TRBV20-1 SASTRTNTEAF
TRBJ2-1 TRBV6-1 ASKSGSGYNEQF
TRBJ2-5 TRBV12-5 ASGRDSQETQY
TRBJ1-5 TRBV30 AWSEAGEPQH
TRBJ1-4 TRBV28 AITDLLGEKLF
TRBJ2-3 TRBV6-2/TRBV6-3 ASSYSGWESTDTQY
TRBJ2-7 TRBV3-1 ASSQHLTSGSLTYEQY
TRBJ1-2 TRBV28 ASSSASPYGYT
TRBJ2-1 TRBV20-1 SARGIYPAYNEQF
TRBJ1-5 TRBV7-8 ASSPTGQPQH
TRBJ2-1 TRBV15 ATSRGGSSYNEQF
TRBJ1-1 TRBV18 ASSPLAKNTEAF
TRBJ2-7 TRBV11-3 ASRARHSYEANYEQY
TRBJ1-2 TRBV2 ASSEDRGNYGYT
TRBJ2-2 TRBV12-3/TRBV12-4 ASTKSGTGTGELF
TRBJ1-1 TRBV5-6 ASSLVRDEAF
TRBJ2-1 TRBV6-2/TRBV6-3 ASSYSRTLTINEQF
TRBJ1-4 TRBV19 ASSSGAEGKLF
TRBJ2-1 TRBV18 ASSSPPRGQGRDEQF
TRBJ1-2 TRBV10-3 AIRSFGTGSYT
TRBJ2-1 TRBV6-7 ASSYLLAGDGEQF
TRBJ1-2 TRBV12-3/TRBV12-4 ASSIRGGLNGYT
TRBJ1-5 TRBV19 ASSIGQGPQPQH
TRBJ2-5 TRBV20-1 SARDGGSWNEQY
TRBJ2-3 TRBV16 ASSQSRAEGGRRFTQY
TRBJ1-1 TRBV7-6 ASSLPGGVHTEAF
TRBJ2-3 TRBV5-1 ASSLGGTGPTDTQY
TRBJ1-3 TRBV6-5 ASSYAGAGGY
TRBJ2-1 TRBV24-1 ATSDVRWNEQF
TRBJ2-7 TRBV29-1 SVRDDRRYEQY
TRBJ2-1 TRBV7-9 ASSLDRANYNEQF
TRBJ2-3 TRBV4-1 ASSQGTVAGGTDTQY
TRBJ2-3 TRBV6-2/TRBV6-3 ASSSGTDTQC
TRBJ2-5 TRBV19 ASSLYRDNQETQY
TRBJ2-1 TRBV4-2 ASSQVAGGPNNEQF
TRBJ2-7 TRBV2 ASRRAGGPWGEQY
TRBJ2-5 TRBV11-3 TSSSGTVGEAQY
TRBJ2-2 TRBV10-3 AITGNTGELF
TRBJ2-1 TRBV6-2/TRBV6-3 ASSEAPGSYNEQF
TRBJ1-1 TRBV20-1 SAPDRGALNTEAF
TRBJ2-3 TRBV7-9 ASSWFGASTDTQY
TRBJ2-3 TRBV6-1 ASTNGGTDTQY
TRBJ1-4 TRBV19 ASSISEEEKLF
TRBJ2-7 TRBV15 ATSRELQLAGAGKY
TRBJ2-2 TRBV11-2 ASSLVVRTSSPGELF
TRBJ2-5 TRBV9 ASSVAGRVQETQY